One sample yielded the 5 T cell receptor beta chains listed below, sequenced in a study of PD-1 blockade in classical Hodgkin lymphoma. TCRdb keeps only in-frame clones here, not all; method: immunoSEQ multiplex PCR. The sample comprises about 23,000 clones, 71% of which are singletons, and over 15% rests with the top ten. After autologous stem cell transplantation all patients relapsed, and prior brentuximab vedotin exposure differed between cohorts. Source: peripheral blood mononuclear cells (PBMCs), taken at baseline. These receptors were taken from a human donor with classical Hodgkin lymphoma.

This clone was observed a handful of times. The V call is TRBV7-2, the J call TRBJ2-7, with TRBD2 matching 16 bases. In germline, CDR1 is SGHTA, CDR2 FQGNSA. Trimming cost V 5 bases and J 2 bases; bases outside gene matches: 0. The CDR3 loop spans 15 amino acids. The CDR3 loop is CASSGTSGGAYEQYV. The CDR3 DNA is TGTGCCAGCAGCGGGACTAGCGGGGGGGCCTACGAGCAGTACGTC.

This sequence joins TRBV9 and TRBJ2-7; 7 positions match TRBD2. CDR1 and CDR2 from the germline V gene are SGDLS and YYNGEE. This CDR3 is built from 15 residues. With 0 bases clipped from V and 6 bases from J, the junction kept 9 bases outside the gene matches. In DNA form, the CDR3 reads TGTGCCAGCAGCGTAGAAGGCGGGAGACTATCCGAGCAGTACTTC. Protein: CASSVEGGRLSEQYF.

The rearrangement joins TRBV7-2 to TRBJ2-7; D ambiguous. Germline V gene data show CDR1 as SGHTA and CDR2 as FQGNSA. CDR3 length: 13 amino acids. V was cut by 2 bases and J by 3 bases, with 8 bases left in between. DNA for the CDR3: TGTGCCAGCAGCTTATCGCAGGACTACGAGCAGTACTTC. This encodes CASSLSQDYEQYF.

This CDR3 reads CASSQGVNRPQHF. The CDR3 DNA follows: TGCGCCAGCAGCCAAGGCGTAAACCGGCCCCAGCATTTT. V gene TRBV4-1 combines with J gene TRBJ1-5; D remains unclear. There are 13 residues in the CDR3. Per germline, CDR1 MGHRA and CDR2 YSYEKL. V was pared by 1 base and J by 9 bases, with 10 bases between.

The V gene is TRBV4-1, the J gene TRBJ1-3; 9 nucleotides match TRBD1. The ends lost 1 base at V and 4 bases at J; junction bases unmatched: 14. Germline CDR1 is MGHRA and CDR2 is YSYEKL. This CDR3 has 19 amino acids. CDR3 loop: CASSQVVTGQGQKGNTIYF. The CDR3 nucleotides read TGCGCCAGCAGCCAAGTGGTGACGGGACAGGGACAAAAGGGAAACACCATATATTTT.